One T cell receptor (beta chain) is described in this entry. This sample is part of a study of blood T cell repertoires in COVID-19. Study summary: The United States, Italy and Spain provided the acute and convalescent COVID-19 samples. Sources were T cells, B-cell-depleted T cells, or PBMCs; the material itself was cDNA or gDNA.

CDR1 and CDR2 (germline): LGHNT, FRNRAP. The CDR3 spans 14 residues. V shed 6 bases, J shed 4 bases, and the junction held 6 bases outside the gene matches. Cohorts were assigned according to the clinical history that participants reported. Recovered Cohort 3 donors showed two negative PCRs, clearance, or symptom resolution. Sequencing was performed with immunoSEQ multiplex PCR; in TCRdb, only in-frame clones are kept and a portion is missing. The sample lists some 220,000 clones, 88% occurring once. What was sequenced was PBMCs or T cells enriched from blood (not recorded which). The sequence came from a woman in her thirties who had recovered from COVID-19. The V call is TRBV12-5, the J call TRBJ1-3; 7 nucleotides agree with TRBD1. CDR3 in amino acids: CASGLGTAGNTIYF. DNA for the CDR3: TGTGCTAGTGGACTCGGGACAGCAGGAAACACCATATATTTT.